The entry that follows covers one T cell receptor (beta chain) sequence. The antigen is undetermined. Here immunoSEQ multiplex PCR was the method, and the copy in TCRdb shows in-frame clones only, minus some. The sample yields over 1.4 million clones, approximately 96% seen once. The record originates from a study of shared clonotypes between healthy human individuals. Study observations and caveats: The study drew on few donors, limiting represented genetic and exposure-history diversity.

The V end lost 2 bases, the J end lost 3 bases, and 14 bases lay between the germline ends. Germline CDR1 KGHSH, CDR2 LQKENI. The CDR3 has 15 amino acids. What was sequenced was naive CD4+ T cells sorted from blood. As for subset: CD45RA+ positively selected. This clonotype originated in a man aged 30 to 45 in good health. The rearrangement joins TRBV18 to TRBJ2-7; D unclear. CDR3 nucleotides: TGTGCCAGCTCACCAGTGGCAACGTTAAGCTACGAGCAGTACTTC. It is translated as CASSPVATLSYEQYF.